Described below is a single TCR beta chain sequence and its context. This receptor's antigen is unknown. Base qualities were left out, and no much larger clone turns up one base away. This sample was taken from a study of T cell responses to AZD1222 COVID-19 vaccine listed by TCRdb under 2021. About the full investigation: TCR sequencing covered more than 230 trial participants: about 210 given two doses of AZD1222 and around 26 given two doses of MenACWY control vaccine. Trial participants were enrolled by age into subgroups of 18-55, 56-69 and 70-plus years, and around 150, 28 and 57 TCR-sequenced participants, respectively, were included in these subgroups.

Broad study findings and their caveats: The whole spike protein was spanned by vaccine-associated CD4 TCRs, and dominant responses were seen in regions 160-218 and 743-854. Participants were mostly white British and included more females than males, and it was suggested by the authors that clonal diversity may have been underestimated. Conclusions about previously exposed vaccinees are limited, since just 5 or 6 AZD1222 recipients were seropositive for SARS-CoV-2 at baseline. After two AZD1222 doses, both the breadth and the depth of spike-specific TCRs were significantly higher than at day 0 and than in MenACWY recipients. Because no day 14 peak-response samples were available, the repertoires could be characterized only after the peak T cell response. The 56-69-year group was small, and its depth increase did not reach significance, likely because of low power. Reportedly, almost half of the unique spike-specific TCRs recognized epitopes lying outside the regions that are mutated in the B.1.351 and B.1.1.7 variants.

The CDR3 regions of human TCRbeta chains were analyzed by immunosequencing. Per the authors' processing: TCRs in the repertoires were compared against a reference library of SARS-CoV-2-specific TCRs that had been generated with the MIRA antigen-specificity platform. Breadth was defined as the fraction of unique TCRs that were SARS-CoV-2-associated, and depth was defined as the fraction of total T cells that were SARS-CoV-2-associated. Using the MIRA data, each spike-specific TCR was mapped to the spike region that the TCR reacts to and placed in a CD4 or CD8 class. Log10-transformed breadth and depth values were compared by one-way ANOVA with Sidak's multiple comparisons tests. Not all clones reach the TCRdb copy of this immuneACCESS table, which keeps in-frame sequences only. Checked studies attribute under half of the gap to unresolved V genes and leave the rest unexplained. That table gives V, J and clone size, and the DNA gave D and trimming. This sample lists 200,000 or so clones; roughly 91% were detected once. The top ten hold 1% of the sample.

The junction carries 11 bases between V and J, which are trimmed by 3 bases and 5 bases respectively. The CDR3 runs 13 amino acids, cysteine and phenylalanine included. Only the CDR3 part of the read is kept: 39 bases, read in frame from the first base. CDR1 SGDLS and CDR2 YYNGEE are derived from the germline V gene. The time point label for this specimen denotes: baseline before first vaccination. Explained via the paper, the treatment or condition label denotes: meningococcal conjugate vaccine given as trial control. Vaccinee samples were obtained from the UK trials COV001 and COV002, which included a single-blind randomized controlled phase 2/3 trial of AZD1222 (ChAdOx1 nCoV-19) in healthy adults. For TCRbeta chain sequencing, PBMC samples from trial participants were taken at day 0 and at day 28 after the second dose.

This clonotype originated in an adult in good health. The rearranged chain carries TRBV9 and TRBJ1-1; the D gene cannot be named for sure. The starting material was peripheral blood, obtained on day 0 of MenACWY control vaccination. The nucleotide sequence reads as follows: TGTGCCAGCAGCGCCACCGCGCGAACTGAAGCTTTCTTT. Its translation reads: CASSATARTEAFF.